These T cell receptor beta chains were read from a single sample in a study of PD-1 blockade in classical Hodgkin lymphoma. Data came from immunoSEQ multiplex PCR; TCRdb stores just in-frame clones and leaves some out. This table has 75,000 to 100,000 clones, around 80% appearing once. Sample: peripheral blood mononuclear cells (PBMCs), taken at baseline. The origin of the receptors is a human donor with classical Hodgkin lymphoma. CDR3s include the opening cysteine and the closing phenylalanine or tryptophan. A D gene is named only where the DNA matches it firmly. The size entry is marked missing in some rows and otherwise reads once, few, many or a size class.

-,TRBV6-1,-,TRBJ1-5,CASSEVLRVHQPQHF,TGTGCCAGCAGTGAAGTATTACGGGTCCATCAGCCCCAGCATTTT
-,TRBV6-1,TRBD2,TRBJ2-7,CASSEAPLAGGEQYF,TGTGCCAGCAGTGAAGCTCCCCTAGCGGGAGGGGAGCAGTACTTC
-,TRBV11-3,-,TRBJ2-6,CASSSQGSGANVLTF,TGTGCCAGCAGCTCTCAGGGGTCCGGGGCCAACGTCCTGACTTTC
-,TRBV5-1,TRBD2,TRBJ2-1,CASSPNGLLSGRVVDEQFF,TGCGCCAGCAGCCCGAATGGACTTTTAAGCGGGAGAGTAGTCGATGAGCAGTTCTTC
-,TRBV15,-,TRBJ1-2,CATSPPRDPYGYTF,TGTGCCACCAGCCCTCCCAGGGACCCCTATGGCTACACCTTC
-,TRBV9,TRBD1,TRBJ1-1,CASSVGPPAGGTEAFF,TGTGCCAGCAGCGTAGGCCCTCCGGCAGGGGGCACTGAAGCTTTCTTT
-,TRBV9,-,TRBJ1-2,CASSVDRGAPYYGYTF,TGTGCCAGCAGCGTAGATCGGGGGGCTCCCTACTATGGCTACACCTTC
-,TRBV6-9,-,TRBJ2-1,CASRNRGRGSYNEQFF,TGTGCCAGCAGGAACCGAGGACGGGGCTCCTACAATGAGCAGTTCTTC
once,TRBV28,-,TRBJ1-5,CASRQGGSNQPQHF,TGTGCCAGCAGGCAAGGGGGAAGCAATCAGCCCCAGCATTTT
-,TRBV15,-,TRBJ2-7,CATSRPTGNEQYF,TGTGCCACCAGCAGGCCAACAGGGAACGAGCAGTACTTC
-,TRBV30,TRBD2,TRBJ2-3,CAWSEAGLAGPTDTQYF,TGTGCCTGGAGTGAGGCGGGACTAGCGGGACCCACAGATACGCAGTATTTT
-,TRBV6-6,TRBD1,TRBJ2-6,CASREQGVGANVLTF,TGTGCCAGCAGGGAACAGGGGGTTGGGGCCAACGTCCTGACTTTC
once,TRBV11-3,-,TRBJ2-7,CASSWRGLDEQYF,TGTGCCAGCAGTTGGAGGGGGTTGGACGAGCAGTACTTC
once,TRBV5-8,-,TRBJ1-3,CASSSGYSGNTIYF,TGTGCCAGCAGCTCCGGATACTCTGGAAACACCATATATTTT
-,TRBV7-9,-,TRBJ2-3,CASSFGEAQGNTQYF,TGTGCCAGCAGCTTTGGTGAGGCACAAGGGAATACGCAGTATTTT
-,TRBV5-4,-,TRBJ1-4,CASSLGGDEKLFF,TGTGCCAGCAGCTTGGGCGGGGATGAAAAACTGTTTTTT
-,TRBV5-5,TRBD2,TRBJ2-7,CASSLGLAGSYEQYF,TGTGCCAGCAGCTTGGGACTAGCGGGATCATACGAGCAGTACTTC
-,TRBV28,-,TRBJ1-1,CASSFLIPGYTEAFF,TGTGCCAGCAGTTTCCTAATCCCGGGATATACTGAAGCTTTCTTT
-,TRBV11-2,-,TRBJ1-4,CASSFSLSANEKLFF,TGTGCCAGCAGCTTCTCACTCTCAGCTAATGAAAAACTGTTTTTT
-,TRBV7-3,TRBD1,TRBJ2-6,CASSPGGSGANVLTF,TGTGCCAGCAGCCCAGGGGGTTCTGGGGCCAACGTCCTGACTTTC
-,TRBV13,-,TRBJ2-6,CASSLEGGAGANVLTF,TGTGCCAGCAGCTTAGAAGGGGGGGCTGGGGCCAACGTCCTGACTTTC
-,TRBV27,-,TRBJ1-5,CASSLRGTGSNQPQHF,TGTGCCAGCAGCTTAAGGGGGACGGGGAGCAATCAGCCCCAGCATTTT
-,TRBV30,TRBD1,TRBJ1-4,CAWSDPGQDSFKKLFF,TGTGCCTGGAGTGACCCGGGACAGGACTCCTTTAAAAAACTGTTTTTT
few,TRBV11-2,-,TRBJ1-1,CASSYGATEAFF,TGTGCCAGCAGTTATGGGGCCACTGAAGCTTTCTTT
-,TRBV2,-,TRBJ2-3,CASSRMGGTDTQYF,TGTGCCAGCAGTAGGATGGGAGGCACAGATACGCAGTATTTT
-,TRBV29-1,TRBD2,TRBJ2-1,CSVARGRAMNEQFF,TGCAGCGTTGCACGGGGGAGGGCCATGAATGAGCAGTTCTTC
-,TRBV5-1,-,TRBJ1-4,CASSLFTSGDNEKLFF,TGCGCCAGCAGCTTATTCACGTCGGGTGATAATGAAAAACTGTTTTTT
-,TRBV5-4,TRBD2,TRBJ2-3,CASSLGLAASTDTQYF,TGTGCCAGCAGCCTCGGACTAGCGGCGAGCACAGATACGCAGTATTTT
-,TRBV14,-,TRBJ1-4,CASSRGRPVEKLFF,TGTGCCAGCAGCCGGGGCAGGCCGGTTGAAAAACTGTTTTTT
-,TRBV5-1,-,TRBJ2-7,CASSLLRGSYEQYF,TGCGCCAGCAGCTTGTTGAGGGGTTCCTACGAGCAGTACTTC
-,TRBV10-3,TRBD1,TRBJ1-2,CAISESKGAGANYGYTF,TGTGCCATCAGTGAGTCGAAGGGGGCTGGTGCTAACTATGGCTACACCTTC
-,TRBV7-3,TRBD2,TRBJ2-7,CASSRDATSGKYEQYF,TGTGCCAGCAGCCGAGACGCTACTAGCGGGAAGTACGAGCAGTACTTC
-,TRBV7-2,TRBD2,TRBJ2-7,CASSLGLAGVGEQYF,TGTGCCAGCAGCTTAGGGCTAGCGGGAGTCGGCGAGCAGTACTTC
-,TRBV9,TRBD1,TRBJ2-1,CASSFPGQGGEQFF,TGTGCCAGCAGCTTCCCTGGACAGGGCGGGGAGCAGTTCTTC
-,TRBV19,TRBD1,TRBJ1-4,CASSSQGATNEKLFF,TGTGCCAGTAGTTCCCAGGGGGCCACTAATGAAAAACTGTTTTTT
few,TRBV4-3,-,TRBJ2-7,CASSQEGAYEQYF,TGCGCCAGCAGCCAGGAAGGAGCTTACGAGCAGTACTTC
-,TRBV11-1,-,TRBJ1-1,CASSPRQPRGTEAFF,TGTGCCAGCAGCCCCCGACAACCGAGGGGCACTGAAGCTTTCTTT
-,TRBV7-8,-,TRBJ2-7,CASSFRSSYEQYF,TGTGCCAGCAGCTTTCGCAGTTCCTACGAGCAGTACTTC
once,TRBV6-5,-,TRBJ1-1,CASSDRQITEAFF,TGTGCCAGCAGTGATAGACAGATAACTGAAGCTTTCTTT
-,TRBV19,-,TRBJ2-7,CASSMVTGAKYEQYF,TGTGCCAGTAGTATGGTGACGGGAGCGAAATACGAGCAGTACTTC
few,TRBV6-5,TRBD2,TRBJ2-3,CASNPSGTTDTQYF,TGTGCCAGCAACCCTAGCGGCACCACAGATACGCAGTATTTT
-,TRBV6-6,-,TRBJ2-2,CASSPAAGELFF,TGTGCCAGCAGTCCGGCCGCCGGGGAGCTGTTTTTT
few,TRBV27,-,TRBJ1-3,CATGSSGGNTIYF,TGTGCCACCGGTAGTTCGGGAGGAAACACCATATATTTT
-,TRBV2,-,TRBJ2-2,CASSGTGPTGELFF,TGTGCCAGCAGCGGGACCGGGCCCACCGGGGAGCTGTTTTTT
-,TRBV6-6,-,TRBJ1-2,CASSRTVNYGYTF,TGTGCCAGCAGCCGGACAGTTAACTATGGCTACACCTTC
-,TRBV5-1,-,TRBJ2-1,CASSLSYNEQFF,TGCGCCAGCAGCTTGAGCTACAATGAGCAGTTCTTC
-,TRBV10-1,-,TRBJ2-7,CASSRGERDEQYF,TGCGCCAGCAGTAGGGGGGAGAGGGACGAGCAGTACTTC
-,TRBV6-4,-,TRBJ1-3,CASRVTVYPLPIYF,TGTGCCAGCAGGGTTACAGTGTACCCTCTCCCAATATATTTT